This T cell receptor beta chain was captured in a study of blood T cell repertoires in COVID-19. Across the study: COVID-19 samples, acute and convalescent, were from the United States, Italy and Spain. The analysed material was cDNA or gDNA that came from T cells, B-cell-depleted T cells, or PBMCs.

Authors' data handling: Estimation of nucleated cell counts relied on the amplification of reference gene primers. Sequencing was performed with immunoSEQ multiplex PCR; in TCRdb, only in-frame clones are kept and a portion is missing. That table is the source of V, J and clone size, and D and trimming were worked out from the DNA. Among 100,000 to 150,000 clones, roughly 89% were seen once, and the ten largest hold roughly 18%. Sequenced material: peripheral blood. The source is a man in his fifties with active or convalescent COVID-19.

The CDR3 spells CASSPEGQGLGYGYTF. The CDR3 bases are TGTGCCAGCTCACCGGAGGGACAGGGCTTGGGGTATGGCTACACCTTC. The gene calls are TRBV18 and TRBJ1-2; 9 bases match TRBD1. Germline V lookup: CDR1 KGHSH, CDR2 LQKENI. The V gene end was trimmed by 3 bases and the J gene end by 5 bases; junction bases not matched to a gene: 10. The CDR3 consists of 16 residues.